This T cell receptor (beta chain) was found in a study of blood T cell repertoires in COVID-19. Study context: The United States, Italy and Spain were the sources of the acute and convalescent COVID-19 samples.

Per germline, CDR1 SGHRS and CDR2 YFSETQ. The length of the CDR3 is 15 residues. Trimming pared 0 bases from V and 9 bases from J, leaving 16 bases between. Libraries were prepared by immunoSEQ multiplex PCR; TCRdb keeps only in-frame clonotypes and omits some of them. The data hold 250,000 to 350,000 clones, with around nine tenths observed a single time. This sequence was found in a middle-aged woman who had recovered from COVID-19. Material: PBMCs or T cells enriched from blood (not recorded which). The chain is built from TRBV5-1 and TRBJ2-1; D may be TRBD2 (6 bases). This chain's CDR3 is CASSLVGLAGGEQFF. The CDR3 nucleotides read TGCGCCAGCAGCTTGGTAGGGCTAGCCGGGGGTGAGCAGTTCTTC.